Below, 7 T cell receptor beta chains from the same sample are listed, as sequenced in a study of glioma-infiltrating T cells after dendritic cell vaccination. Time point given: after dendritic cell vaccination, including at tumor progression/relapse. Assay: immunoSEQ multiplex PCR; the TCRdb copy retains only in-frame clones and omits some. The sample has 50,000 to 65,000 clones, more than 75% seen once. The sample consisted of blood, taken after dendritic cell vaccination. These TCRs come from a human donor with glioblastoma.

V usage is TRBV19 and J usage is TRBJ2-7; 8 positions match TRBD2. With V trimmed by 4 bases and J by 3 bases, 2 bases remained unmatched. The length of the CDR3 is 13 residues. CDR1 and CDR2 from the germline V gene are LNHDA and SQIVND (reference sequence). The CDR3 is CASSTAGDYEQYF. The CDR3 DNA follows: TGTGCCAGTAGTACAGCGGGAGACTACGAGCAGTACTTC.

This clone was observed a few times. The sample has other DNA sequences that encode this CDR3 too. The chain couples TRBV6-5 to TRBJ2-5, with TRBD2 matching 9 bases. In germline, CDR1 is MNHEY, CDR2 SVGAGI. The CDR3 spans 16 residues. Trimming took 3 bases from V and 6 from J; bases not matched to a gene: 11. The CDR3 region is CASSYGAAGGPKTQYF. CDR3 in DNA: TGTGCCAGCAGTTATGGCGCGGCGGGGGGGCCGAAGACCCAGTACTTC.

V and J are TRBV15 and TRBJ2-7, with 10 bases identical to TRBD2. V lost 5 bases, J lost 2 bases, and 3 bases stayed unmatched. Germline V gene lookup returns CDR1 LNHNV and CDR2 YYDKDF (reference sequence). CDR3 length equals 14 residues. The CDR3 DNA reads TGTGCCACCAGCGCTAGCGGGGGCCCCTACGAGCAGTACTTC. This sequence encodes CATSASGGPYEQYF.

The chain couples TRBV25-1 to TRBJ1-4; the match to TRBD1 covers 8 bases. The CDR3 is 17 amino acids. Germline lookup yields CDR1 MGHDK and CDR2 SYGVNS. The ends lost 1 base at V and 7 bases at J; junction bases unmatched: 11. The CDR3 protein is CASSESPQQGGSEKLFF. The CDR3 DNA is TGTGCCAGCAGTGAATCCCCACAACAGGGGGGGAGTGAAAAACTGTTTTTT.

CDR3: CASSLPAANTGELFF. As DNA, the CDR3 is TGCGCCAGCAGCTTACCAGCGGCGAACACCGGGGAGCTGTTTTTT. The J gene is TRBJ2-2, the V gene TRBV5-1; D possibly corresponds to TRBD2 (5 bases). Trimming took 2 bases from V and 0 from J, leaving 8 bases between them. The length of the CDR3 is 15 residues. Germline V CDR1 and CDR2: SGHRS, YFSETQ.

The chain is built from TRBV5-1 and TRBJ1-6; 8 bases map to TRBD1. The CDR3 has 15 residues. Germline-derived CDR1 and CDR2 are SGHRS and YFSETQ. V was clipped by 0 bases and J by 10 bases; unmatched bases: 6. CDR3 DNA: TGCGCCAGCAGCTTGGGGCAGGGGGCAGGATCACCCCTCCACTTT. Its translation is CASSLGQGAGSPLHF.

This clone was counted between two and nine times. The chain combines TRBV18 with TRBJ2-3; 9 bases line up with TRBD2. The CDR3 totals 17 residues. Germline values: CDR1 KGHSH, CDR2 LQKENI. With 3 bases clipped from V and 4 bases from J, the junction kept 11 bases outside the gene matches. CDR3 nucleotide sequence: TGTGCCAGCTCACCCCTCGGGGCGGGGGGGCCCCCAGATACGCAGTATTTT. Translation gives CASSPLGAGGPPDTQYF.